These 14 T cell receptor beta chains were sequenced from one sample in a study of T cell responses to AZD1222 COVID-19 vaccine. TCRdb's table, derived via immunoSEQ multiplex PCR, lists solely in-frame clones and lacks some. The table lists roughly 200,000 clones, around 94% of them singletons. Here the sequenced sample was peripheral blood, taken 28 days after the second dose of the MenACWY control vaccine. The receptors stem from an adult who received the MenACWY meningococcal vaccine as a control.

Regarding this clone: The same CDR3 arises from other DNA sequences in this sample as well. The chain has TRBV18 and TRBJ2-2; maybe TRBD1 (6 bases). The germline gives CDR1 KGHSH, CDR2 LQKENI. The CDR3 has 16 residues. Between the trimmed V and J ends, which lost 3 bases and 5 bases, there was a span of 16 bases. The CDR3 nucleotides are TGTGCCAGCTCACCCTTGGGGGCCGGCGAGACCGGGGAGCTGTTTTTT. It specifies CASSPLGAGETGELFF.

This rearrangement joins TRBV5-1 to TRBJ2-1; 8 bases line up with TRBD1. Germline values: CDR1 SGHRS, CDR2 YFSETQ. J gave up 4 bases and V 0 bases, and 3 bases lay outside the gene matches. This CDR3 is 15 amino acids long. CDR3 region: CASSLAQGVYNEQFF. The CDR3 bases are TGCGCCAGCAGCTTGGCACAGGGGGTATACAATGAGCAGTTCTTC.

The rearrangement joins TRBV11-2 to TRBJ2-3; D is uncertain. The CDR3 is 13 residues long. Looked up from germline, CDR1 is SGHAT and CDR2 is FQNNGV. Trimming left V 5 bases short and J 2 bases short, with 8 bases between. This CDR3 reads CASSPPNTDTQYF. CDR3 nucleotide sequence: TGTGCCAGCAGCCCCCCGAACACAGATACGCAGTATTTT. The variable domain in full, completed from reference TRBV11-2 and TRBJ2-3, reads EAGVAQSPRYKIIEKRQSVAFWCNPISGHATLYWYQQILGQGPKLLIQFQNNGVVDDSQLPKDRFSAERLKGVDSTLKIQPAKLEDSAVYLCASSPPNTDTQYFGPGTRLTVL.

This clone has a single count. The V call is TRBV4-1, the J call TRBJ2-7; 7 bases line up with TRBD2. CDR3 size: 15 residues. V dropped 0 bases and J dropped 6; count of bases not matched to a gene: 8. Germline V gene data show CDR1 as MGHRA and CDR2 as YSYEKL. CDR3 residues: CASSQDRAGEGEQYF. CDR3 coding DNA: TGCGCCAGCAGCCAAGATCGGGCGGGGGAGGGCGAGCAGTACTTC.

The CDR3 spells CATNGGGLQETQYF. CDR3 in DNA: TGTGCCACCAACGGCGGAGGGTTGCAAGAGACCCAGTACTTC. This chain joins TRBV10-3 and TRBJ2-5, with D maybe TRBD2 (6 bases). Germline V gives CDR1 ENHRY, CDR2 SYGVKD. Between the trimmed V and J ends, which lost 10 bases and 2 bases, there was a span of 17 bases. The CDR3 is 14 residues long.

Written as DNA, the CDR3 is TGTGCCAGCAGCTTTTTCGGGGGGCTCGGCTACACCTTC. It yields the protein CASSFFGGLGYTF. The chain is built from TRBV5-6 and TRBJ1-2, with D possibly TRBD1 on 6 matching bases. V lost 2 bases, J lost 8 bases, and 13 bases lay in between. The CDR3 extends over 13 amino acids. Per germline, CDR1 SGHDT and CDR2 YYEEEE.

V gene TRBV6-5 combines with J gene TRBJ1-6; weak D call: TRBD1 (5 bases). This CDR3 is built from 15 residues. Germline-derived CDR1 and CDR2 are MNHEY and SVGAGI. Trimming took off 4 bases at V and 2 bases at J, with 9 bases between the two ends. CDR3 in DNA: TGTGCCAGCAGTTCGGACACAACCTATAATTCACCCCTCCACTTT. Protein product: CASSSDTTYNSPLHF.

The chain carries TRBV6-5 and TRBJ1-2, with 7 positions matching TRBD1. CDR1 MNHEY and CDR2 SVGAGI come from the germline V gene. The CDR3 sequence is 15 residues long. The junction had 11 bases not matched to a gene; V was cut back by 6 bases and J by 4 bases. CDR3 coding DNA: TGTGCCAGCAGCCTTTCCGGGACAGAGAGCTATGGCTACACCTTC. Its translation: CASSLSGTESYGYTF.

This chain connects TRBV19 to TRBJ1-5, with D hard to call. The CDR3 spans 11 residues. V was trimmed by 7 bases and J by 11 bases, leaving 12 bases between them. CDR1 is LNHDA and CDR2 is SQIVND in the germline V gene (reference sequence). In DNA form, the CDR3 reads TGTGCCAGTACCTCGACGGGGACCCAGCATTTT. This translates into CASTSTGTQHF.

This clone showed up just once. This rearrangement joins TRBV30 to TRBJ2-7; D possibly uses TRBD1 or TRBD2 (5 bases each). CDR1 GTSNPN and CDR2 SVGIG come from the germline V gene (reference sequence). The CDR3 consists of 16 residues. V was clipped by 0 bases and J by 2 bases, with 17 bases between them. CDR3 nucleotides: TGTGCCTGGAGTGTAATCTGGGACGACGTTGCCTACGAGCAGTACTTC. This codes for CAWSVIWDDVAYEQYF.

V is TRBV4-1 and J is TRBJ1-3; D is unclear. Germline CDR1 MGHRA, CDR2 YSYEKL. Trimming stripped 2 bases from V and 4 bases from J, with 9 bases between. This CDR3 comprises 14 residues. Written as DNA, the CDR3 is TGCGCCAGCAGCCAACAGGCCCTAGGAAACACCATATATTTT. Translating gives CASSQQALGNTIYF.

The chain has TRBV6-5 and TRBJ2-7; D is ambiguous. This CDR3 is 15 amino acids long. V lost 0 bases and J 0 bases, leaving 9 bases between the germline ends. Germline V gene lookup returns CDR1 MNHEY and CDR2 SVGAGI. CDR3 loop: CASSYSSGLSYEQYF. The CDR3 region has the DNA TGTGCCAGCAGTTACTCATCAGGCCTCTCCTACGAGCAGTACTTC.

J is TRBJ2-7 and V is TRBV11-3, with 9 bases lining up with TRBD1. From germline, CDR1 is SGHNT and CDR2 YENEEA. The length of the CDR3 is 15 residues. Trimming removed 1 base from V and 2 bases from J; junction bases left unmatched: 3. The DNA for the CDR3 is TGTGCCAGCAGCTTAGGGGGGACAGGGACCTACGAGCAGTACTTC. Encoded protein: CASSLGGTGTYEQYF.

This rearrangement joins TRBV5-1 to TRBJ2-4; 7 nucleotides line up with TRBD1. Per germline, CDR1 SGHRS and CDR2 YFSETQ. This CDR3 is built from 16 residues. J lost 0 bases, V lost 4 bases, and 7 bases had no gene match. CDR3 amino acids: CASSRDSPLAKNIQYF. In DNA, the CDR3 is TGCGCCAGCAGCCGGGACAGTCCCTTAGCCAAAAACATTCAGTACTTC.